These 2 T cell receptor beta chains share one sample of origin, sequenced in a study of T cells in Graves' hyperthyroidism and ophthalmopathy. From RNA transcripts, TCR beta CDR3 regions were amplified. The TCR CDR3 was amplified in a first-round RT-PCR using the HTBI primer set. TCRdb passed the multiplex PCR reads through MiXCR, listing each CDR3 protein once. The sample has about 300,000 distinct CDR3 sequences, less than 30% seen once. The sequencing input was blood. The receptors here all came from a man in his forties or fifties with Graves' hyperthyroidism that later progressed to Graves' ophthalmopathy.

This clonotype was seen repeatedly, ten times or more. The V gene is TRBV3-1, the J gene TRBJ2-7; D is possibly TRBD1 (5 bases). V gave up 0 bases and J gave up 3 bases, with 9 bases separating them. The CDR3 sequence is 14 residues long. Germline values: CDR1 LGHDT, CDR2 YNNKEL (reference sequence). CDR3 in DNA: TGTGCCAGCAGCCAAGACCCAGGGATCTACGAGCAGTACTTC. Translation: CASSQDPGIYEQYF.

The sample holds many counts of this clonotype. V gene TRBV7-3 combines with J gene TRBJ2-2, with 9 nucleotides matching TRBD2. CDR3 length equals 17 residues. V lost 0 bases and J lost 2; bases outside the gene matches: 4. The germline gives CDR1 SGHTA, CDR2 FQGTGA. This CDR3 reads CASSLTGLAGNTGELFF. CDR3 DNA sequence: TGTGCCAGCAGCTTAACGGGTCTAGCGGGAAACACCGGGGAGCTGTTTTTT.